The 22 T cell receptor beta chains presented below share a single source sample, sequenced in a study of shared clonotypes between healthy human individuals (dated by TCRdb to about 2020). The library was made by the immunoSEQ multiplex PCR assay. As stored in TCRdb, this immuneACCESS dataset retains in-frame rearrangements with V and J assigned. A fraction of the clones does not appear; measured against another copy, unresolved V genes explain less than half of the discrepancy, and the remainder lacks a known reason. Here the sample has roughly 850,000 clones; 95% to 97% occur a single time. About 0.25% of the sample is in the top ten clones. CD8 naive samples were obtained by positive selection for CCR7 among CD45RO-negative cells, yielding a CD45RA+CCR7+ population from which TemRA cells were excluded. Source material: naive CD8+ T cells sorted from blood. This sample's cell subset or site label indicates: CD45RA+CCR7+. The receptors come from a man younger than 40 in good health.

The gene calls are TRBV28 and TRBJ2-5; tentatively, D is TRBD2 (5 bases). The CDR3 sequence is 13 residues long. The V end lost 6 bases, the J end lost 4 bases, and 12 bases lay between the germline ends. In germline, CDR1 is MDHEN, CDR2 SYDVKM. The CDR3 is CASRLSVLETQYF. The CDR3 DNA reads TGTGCCAGCAGACTTAGCGTTCTAGAGACCCAGTACTTC.

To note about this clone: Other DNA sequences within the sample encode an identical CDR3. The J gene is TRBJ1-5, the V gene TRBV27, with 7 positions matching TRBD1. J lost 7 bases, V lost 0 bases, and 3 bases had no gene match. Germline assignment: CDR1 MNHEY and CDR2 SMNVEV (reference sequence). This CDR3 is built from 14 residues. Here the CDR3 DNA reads TGTGCCAGCAGTTTATCAGGGGGCGGGCAGCCCCAGCATTTT. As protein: CASSLSGGGQPQHF.

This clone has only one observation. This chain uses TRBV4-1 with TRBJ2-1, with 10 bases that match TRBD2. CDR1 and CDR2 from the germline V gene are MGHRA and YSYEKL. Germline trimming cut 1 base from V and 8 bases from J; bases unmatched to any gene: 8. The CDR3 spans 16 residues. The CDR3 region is CASSQVQASGSYEQFF. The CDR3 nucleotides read TGCGCCAGCAGCCAAGTTCAGGCTAGCGGGAGTTATGAGCAGTTCTTC.

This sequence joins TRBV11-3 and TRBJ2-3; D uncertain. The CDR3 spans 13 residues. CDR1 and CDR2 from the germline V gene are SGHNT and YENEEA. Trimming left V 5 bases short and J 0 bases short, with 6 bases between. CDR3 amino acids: CASSTLSTDTQYF. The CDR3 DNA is TGTGCCAGCAGCACACTCAGCACAGATACGCAGTATTTT.

The CDR3 is CASSLMGLGEGPQYF. CDR3 sequence (DNA): TGTGCCAGCAGTTTGATGGGACTAGGGGAGGGGCCGCAGTATTTT. The chain is built from TRBV27 and TRBJ2-3, with 8 nucleotides matching TRBD2. The trim removed 3 bases at V and 10 bases at J, leaving 12 bases unmatched. CDR1 is MNHEY, CDR2 SMNVEV, per germline (reference sequence). CDR3 length equals 15 residues.

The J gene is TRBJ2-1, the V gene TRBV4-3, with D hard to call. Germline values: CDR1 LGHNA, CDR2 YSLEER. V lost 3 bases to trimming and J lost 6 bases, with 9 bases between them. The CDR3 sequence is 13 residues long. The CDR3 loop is CASSQRPSNEQFF. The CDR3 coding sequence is TGCGCCAGCAGCCAGAGACCATCCAATGAGCAGTTCTTC.

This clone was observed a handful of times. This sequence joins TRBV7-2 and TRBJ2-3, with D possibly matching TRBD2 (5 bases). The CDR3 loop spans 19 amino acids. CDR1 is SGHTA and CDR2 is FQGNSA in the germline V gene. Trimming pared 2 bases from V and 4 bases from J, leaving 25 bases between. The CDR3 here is CASSLNPGVAEMGSDTQYF. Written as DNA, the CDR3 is TGTGCCAGCAGCTTAAATCCCGGGGTGGCGGAAATGGGGTCAGATACGCAGTATTTT. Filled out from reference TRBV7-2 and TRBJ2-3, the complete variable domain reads GAGVSQSPSNKVTEKGKDVELRCDPISGHTALYWYRQSLGQGLEFLIYFQGNSAPDKSGLPSDRFSAERTGGSVSTLTIQRTQQEDSAVYLCASSLNPGVAEMGSDTQYFGPGTRLTVL.

The CDR3 region is CASSLMGRPDSYEQYF. CDR3 coding DNA: TGTGCCAGCAGTTTAATGGGGCGGCCTGACTCCTACGAGCAGTACTTC. This chain links TRBV28 with TRBJ2-7, with D possibly matching TRBD1 (5 bases). Trimming took off 2 bases at V and 0 bases at J, with 14 bases between the two ends. Germline CDR1 MDHEN, CDR2 SYDVKM. CDR3 length: 16 residues.

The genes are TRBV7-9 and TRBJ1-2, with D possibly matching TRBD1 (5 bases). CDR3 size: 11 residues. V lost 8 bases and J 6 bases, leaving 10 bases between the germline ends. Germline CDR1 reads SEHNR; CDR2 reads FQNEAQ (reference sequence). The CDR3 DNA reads TGTGCCAGCGGCAGGGTAGATGGCTACACCTTC. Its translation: CASGRVDGYTF.

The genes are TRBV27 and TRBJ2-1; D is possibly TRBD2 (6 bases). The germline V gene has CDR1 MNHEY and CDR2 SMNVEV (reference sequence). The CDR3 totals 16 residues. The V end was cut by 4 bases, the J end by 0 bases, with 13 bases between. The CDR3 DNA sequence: TGTGCCAGCAGTTATGCTAGCGAGAGCTCCTACAATGAGCAGTTCTTC. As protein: CASSYASESSYNEQFF.

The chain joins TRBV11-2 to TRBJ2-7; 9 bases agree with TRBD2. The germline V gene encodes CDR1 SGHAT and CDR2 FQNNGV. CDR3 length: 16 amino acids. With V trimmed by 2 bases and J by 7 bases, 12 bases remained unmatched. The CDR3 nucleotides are TGTGCCAGCAGCTTAAATAGTGGTAGCGGGGGATTGGAGCAGTACTTC. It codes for CASSLNSGSGGLEQYF.

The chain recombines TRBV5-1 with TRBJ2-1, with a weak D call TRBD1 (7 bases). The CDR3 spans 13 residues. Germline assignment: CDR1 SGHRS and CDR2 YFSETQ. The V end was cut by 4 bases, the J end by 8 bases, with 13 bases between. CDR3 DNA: TGCGCCAGCAGCCAGGGGGGAGTCGATGAGCAGTTCTTC. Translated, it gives CASSQGGVDEQFF.

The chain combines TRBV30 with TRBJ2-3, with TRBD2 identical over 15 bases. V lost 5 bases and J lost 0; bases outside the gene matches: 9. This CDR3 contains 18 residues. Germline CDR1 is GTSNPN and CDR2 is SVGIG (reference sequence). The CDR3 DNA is TGTGCCTGGGAGGGACTAGCGGGAGGTGCCTATAGCACAGATACGCAGTATTTT. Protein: CAWEGLAGGAYSTDTQYF.

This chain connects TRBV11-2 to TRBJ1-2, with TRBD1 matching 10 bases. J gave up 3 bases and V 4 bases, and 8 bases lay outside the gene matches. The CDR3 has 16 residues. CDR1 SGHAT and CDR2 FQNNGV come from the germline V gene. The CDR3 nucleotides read TGTGCCAGCAGCTCCCTGGGACAGGGGCAGGACTATGGCTACACCTTC. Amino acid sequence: CASSSLGQGQDYGYTF. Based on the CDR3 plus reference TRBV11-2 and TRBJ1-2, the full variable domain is EAGVAQSPRYKIIEKRQSVAFWCNPISGHATLYWYQQILGQGPKLLIQFQNNGVVDDSQLPKDRFSAERLKGVDSTLKIQPAKLEDSAVYLCASSSLGQGQDYGYTFGSGTRLTVV.

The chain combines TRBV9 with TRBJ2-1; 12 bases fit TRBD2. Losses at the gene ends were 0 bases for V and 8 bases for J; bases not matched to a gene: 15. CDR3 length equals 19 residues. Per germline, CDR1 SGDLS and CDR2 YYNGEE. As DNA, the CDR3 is TGTGCCAGCAGCGTAGCCTCAACCCCCCGGCTAGCGGGAGGGGATGAGCAGTTCTTC. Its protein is CASSVASTPRLAGGDEQFF.

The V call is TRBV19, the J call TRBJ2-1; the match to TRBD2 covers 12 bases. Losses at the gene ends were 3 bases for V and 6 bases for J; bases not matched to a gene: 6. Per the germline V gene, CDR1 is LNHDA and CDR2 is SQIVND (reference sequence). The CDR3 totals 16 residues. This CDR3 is CASSIFGLAGRNEQFF. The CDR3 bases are TGTGCCAGTAGTATTTTTGGACTAGCGGGACGCAATGAGCAGTTCTTC.

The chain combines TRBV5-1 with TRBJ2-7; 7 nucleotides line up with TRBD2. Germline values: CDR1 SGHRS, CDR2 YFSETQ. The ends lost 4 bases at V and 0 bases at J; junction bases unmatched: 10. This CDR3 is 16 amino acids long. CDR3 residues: CASSQRGQRDSYEQYF. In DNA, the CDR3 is TGCGCCAGCAGCCAGCGGGGCCAGCGGGACTCCTACGAGCAGTACTTC.

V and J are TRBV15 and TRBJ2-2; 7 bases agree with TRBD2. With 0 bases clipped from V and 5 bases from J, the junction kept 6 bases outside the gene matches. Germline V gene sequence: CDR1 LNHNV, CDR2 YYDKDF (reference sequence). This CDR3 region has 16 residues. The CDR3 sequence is CATSRDSGTLTGELFF. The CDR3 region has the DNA TGTGCCACCAGCAGAGACAGCGGGACTCTTACCGGGGAGCTGTTTTTT.

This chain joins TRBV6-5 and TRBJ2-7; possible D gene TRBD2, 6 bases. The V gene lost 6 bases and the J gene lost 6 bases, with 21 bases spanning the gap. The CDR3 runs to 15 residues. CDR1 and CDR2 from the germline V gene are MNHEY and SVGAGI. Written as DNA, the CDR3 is TGTGCCAGCAGACCGGGAGTATACATGGCCACCGAGCAGTACTTC. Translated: CASRPGVYMATEQYF.

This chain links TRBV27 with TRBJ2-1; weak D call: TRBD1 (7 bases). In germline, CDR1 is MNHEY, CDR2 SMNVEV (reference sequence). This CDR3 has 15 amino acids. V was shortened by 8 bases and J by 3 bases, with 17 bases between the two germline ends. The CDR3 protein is CASSRGTGLYNEQFF. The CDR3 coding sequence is TGTGCCAGCTCCAGGGGGACTGGGCTCTACAATGAGCAGTTCTTC.

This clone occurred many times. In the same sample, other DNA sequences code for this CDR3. As DNA, the CDR3 is TGTGCCAGCAGCGTAGAATGGGGTTCCACAGATACGCAGTATTTT. It specifies CASSVEWGSTDTQYF. The chain couples TRBV9 to TRBJ2-3; D not resolved. Trimming cost V 0 bases and J 2 bases, with 10 bases left between them. CDR3 size: 15 residues. The germline CDR1 and CDR2 sequences are SGDLS and YYNGEE.

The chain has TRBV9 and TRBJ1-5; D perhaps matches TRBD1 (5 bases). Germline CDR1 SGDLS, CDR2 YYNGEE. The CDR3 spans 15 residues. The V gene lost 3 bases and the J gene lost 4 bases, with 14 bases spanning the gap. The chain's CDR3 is CASSDGGLGNQPQHF. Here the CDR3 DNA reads TGTGCCAGCAGCGACGGGGGTTTAGGGAATCAGCCCCAGCATTTT. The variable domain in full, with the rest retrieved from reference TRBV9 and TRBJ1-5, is DSGVTQTPKHLITATGQRVTLRCSPRSGDLSVYWYQQSLDQGLQFLIQYYNGEERAKGNILERFSAQQFPDLHSELNLSSLELGDSALYFCASSDGGLGNQPQHFGDGTRLSIL.